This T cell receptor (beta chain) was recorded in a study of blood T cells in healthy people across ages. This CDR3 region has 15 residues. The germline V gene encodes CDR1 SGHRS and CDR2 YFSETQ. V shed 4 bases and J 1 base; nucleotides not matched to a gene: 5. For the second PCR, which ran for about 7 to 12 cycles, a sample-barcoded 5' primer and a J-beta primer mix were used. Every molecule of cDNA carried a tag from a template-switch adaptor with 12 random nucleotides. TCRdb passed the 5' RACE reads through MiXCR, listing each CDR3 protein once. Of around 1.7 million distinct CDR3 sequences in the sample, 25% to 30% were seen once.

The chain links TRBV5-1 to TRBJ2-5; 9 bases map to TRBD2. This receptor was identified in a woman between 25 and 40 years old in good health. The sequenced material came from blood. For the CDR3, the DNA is TGCGCCAGCAGCGAGGGTAGCGGGGGCCAAGAGACCCAGTACTTC. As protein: CASSEGSGGQETQYF.